A single sample is the source of the 20 T cell receptor beta chains below, sequenced in a study of T-cell memory formation after mild COVID-19. TCRdb re-analysed the 5' RACE reads in MiXCR, keeping a single row per CDR3 protein. The table shows hundreds of thousands of distinct CDR3 sequences, with 25% to 30% occurring only once. The sample taken for sequencing was PBMCs or a T cell subset sorted from them (not recorded which). These receptors came from an adult woman who had mild COVID-19 (a few samples of this study predate the infection). Cell type and time point are not known.

V usage is TRBV12-3 or TRBV12-4 and J usage is TRBJ2-3, with D perhaps assigned TRBD1 or TRBD2 (6 bases each). The CDR3 is 15 residues long. V lost 10 bases and J 1 base, leaving 18 bases between the germline ends. CDR3 bases: TGTGCCACCCGACAGGAGGGGATTGGCACAGATACGCAGTATTTT. Translation gives CATRQEGIGTDTQYF.

The V call is TRBV7-9, the J call TRBJ2-6; D unclear. Trimming removed 3 bases at V and 4 bases at J, with 4 bases between. Germline CDR1 reads SEHNR; CDR2 reads FQNEAQ (reference sequence). The CDR3 is made up of 13 amino acids. Here the CDR3 DNA reads TGTGCCAGCAGCTTGCTGGGGGCCAACGTCCTGACTTTC. It is translated as CASSLLGANVLTF.

This clonotype was seen a few times. The chain carries TRBV5-1 and TRBJ1-6, with TRBD1 matching over 9 bases. The length of the CDR3 is 14 residues. The junction had 3 bases not matched to a gene; V was cut back by 4 bases and J by 7 bases. Germline CDR1 SGHRS, CDR2 YFSETQ. CDR3 sequence reads: CASSRDRENSPLHF. DNA for the CDR3: TGCGCCAGCAGCCGGGACAGGGAAAATTCACCCCTCCACTTT.

The chain links TRBV4-2 to TRBJ2-1; possibly TRBD2 for D (6 bases). The CDR3 extends over 16 amino acids. Germline assignment: CDR1 LGHNA and CDR2 YNFKEQ. V lost 0 bases and J lost 5, with 14 bases in between. The CDR3 nucleotides are TGTGCCAGCAGCCAAGAGCGGGCGGGGCGGAACAATGAGCAGTTCTTC. This gives the protein CASSQERAGRNNEQFF.

The gene calls are TRBV5-1 and TRBJ2-3; the D is unclear. CDR3 length equals 14 residues. V was clipped by 3 bases and J by 2 bases, with 10 bases between them. From germline, CDR1 is SGHRS and CDR2 YFSETQ. The CDR3 nucleotides read TGCGCCAGCAGCTCGGCTACCCCCACAGATACGCAGTATTTT. Protein sequence: CASSSATPTDTQYF.

The chain uses TRBV9 and TRBJ1-2; a possible D gene is TRBD1 (5 bases). This CDR3 is 15 amino acids long. CDR1 is SGDLS, CDR2 YYNGEE, per germline. V was shortened by 0 bases and J by 4 bases, with 13 bases between the two germline ends. The CDR3 coding sequence is TGTGCCAGCAGCGTAGCTCAAGACAGCCGCTATGGCTACACCTTC. This gives the protein CASSVAQDSRYGYTF.

V usage is TRBV7-6 and J usage is TRBJ1-2; 8 positions match TRBD1. Per the germline V gene, CDR1 is SGHVS and CDR2 is FNYEAQ. The CDR3 length is 15 residues. V was clipped by 5 bases and J by 0 bases; unmatched bases: 5. The CDR3 sequence is CASSPGQGPNYGYTF. CDR3 bases: TGTGCCAGCAGCCCCGGACAGGGTCCTAACTATGGCTACACCTTC.

This CDR3 is CSSSPASNTGELFF. The CDR3 nucleotides read TGCAGTTCCTCCCCAGCCTCGAACACCGGGGAGCTGTTTTTT. This chain uses TRBV20-1 with TRBJ2-2; D call uncertain. V gave up 8 bases and J gave up 0 bases, with 13 bases separating them. CDR1 is DFQATT and CDR2 is SNEGSKA in the germline V gene (reference sequence). This CDR3 comprises 14 residues.

J is TRBJ2-1 and V is TRBV18; 7 bases map to TRBD2. The CDR3 contains 15 residues. V was clipped by 3 bases and J by 7 bases; unmatched bases: 9. Per germline, CDR1 KGHSH and CDR2 LQKENI. The CDR3 bases are TGTGCCAGCTCACCGGCCGGGACTAACCGTAATGAGCAGTTCTTC. It codes for CASSPAGTNRNEQFF.

The rearrangement links TRBV7-2 to TRBJ2-3; possible D gene TRBD1, 5 bases. Trimming pared 8 bases from V and 0 bases from J, leaving 30 bases between. The CDR3 length is 20 residues. CDR1 is SGHTA and CDR2 is FQGNSA in the germline V gene. In DNA form, the CDR3 reads TGTGCCAGCCCCCGGTGCAGGGTGCGGCTCGAGATTTTGAGCACAGATACGCAGTATTTT. Residues: CASPRCRVRLEILSTDTQYF.

The chain recombines TRBV6-5 with TRBJ1-5, with 11 bases aligning to TRBD1. J lost 6 bases, V lost 5 bases, and 6 bases had no gene match. This CDR3 is 15 amino acids long. Germline V gene lookup returns CDR1 MNHEY and CDR2 SVGAGI. The CDR3: CASSQDRGLGQPQHF. The CDR3 DNA sequence: TGTGCCAGCAGTCAGGACAGGGGGCTCGGTCAGCCCCAGCATTTT.

The chain carries TRBV6-2 or TRBV6-3 and TRBJ1-1, with D tentatively TRBD1 (6 bases). The V end was cut by 3 bases, the J end by 4 bases, with 15 bases between. This CDR3 has 15 residues. Germline V lookup: CDR1 MNHEY, CDR2 SVGEGT. The CDR3: CASSYGGGASTEAFF. The CDR3, as DNA: TGTGCCAGCAGTTATGGTGGGGGCGCGTCCACTGAAGCTTTCTTT.

This clonotype has more than one count but fewer than ten. The chain employs TRBV10-3 and TRBJ1-5; tentative D call: TRBD1 (5 bases). Germline CDR1 is ENHRY and CDR2 is SYGVKD. The V and J ends lost 2 bases and 4 bases respectively, with 12 bases between them. The CDR3 has 15 amino acids. CDR3 region: CAISERDGGNQPQHF. The CDR3 coding sequence is TGTGCCATCAGTGAGAGGGACGGTGGGAATCAGCCCCAGCATTTT.

This chain uses TRBV5-1 with TRBJ2-3; no clear D. Trimming shortened V by 0 bases and J by 4 bases, and 9 bases separated the two germline ends. Germline assignment: CDR1 SGHRS and CDR2 YFSETQ. This CDR3 has 14 residues. Here the CDR3 DNA reads TGCGCCAGCAGCTTGGCCCGAGGATCAGATACGCAGTATTTT. Amino acid sequence: CASSLARGSDTQYF.

The chain combines TRBV27 with TRBJ2-5, with 10 nucleotides matching TRBD1. Trimming removed 5 bases from V and 4 bases from J; junction bases left unmatched: 10. CDR1 and CDR2 (germline): MNHEY, SMNVEV (reference sequence). The CDR3 contains 16 residues. The chain's CDR3 is CASSRRGQGFSETQYF. In DNA form, the CDR3 reads TGTGCCAGCAGTCGGCGGGGACAGGGGTTCTCAGAGACCCAGTACTTC.

This chain joins TRBV5-4 and TRBJ2-5; D perhaps matches TRBD2 (8 bases). Germline loops: CDR1 SGHNT, CDR2 YYREEE (reference sequence). The CDR3 is 15 amino acids. V lost 10 bases and J 1 base, leaving 20 bases between the germline ends. In nucleotides, the CDR3 is TGTGCCGACAGGGAAGCGGGGGCCTTCCAAGAGACCCAGTACTTC. Protein product: CADREAGAFQETQYF.

This clonotype was counted at least ten times. V usage is TRBV7-8 and J usage is TRBJ2-1, with 8 nucleotides matching TRBD1. CDR1 SGHVS and CDR2 FQNEAQ come from the germline V gene. The CDR3 length is 15 residues. After removal of 6 bases from V and 6 bases from J, the junction contained 10 bases not matched to a gene. Written as DNA, the CDR3 is TGTGCCAGCAGAACCCGACAGGGGCTTGGCAATGAGCAGTTCTTC. It yields the protein CASRTRQGLGNEQFF.

Only a few counts were recorded for this clonotype. This sequence joins TRBV28 and TRBJ2-7; D may be TRBD1 or TRBD2 (7 bases each). Trimming cost V 10 bases and J 3 bases, with 13 bases left between them. This CDR3 is 12 amino acids long. The germline V gene has CDR1 MDHEN and CDR2 SYDVKM. CDR3 amino acids: CATRGTDYEQYF. The CDR3 DNA sequence: TGTGCCACGCGGGGGACAGACTACGAGCAGTACTTC. Complete variable domain (other parts from reference TRBV28 and TRBJ2-7): DVKVTQSSRYLVKRTGEKVFLECVQDMDHENMFWYRQDPGLGLRLIYFSYDVKMKEKGDIPEGYSVSREKKERFSLILESASTNQTSMYLCATRGTDYEQYFGPGTRLTVT.

V gene TRBV20-1 combines with J gene TRBJ1-2, with unresolved D. This CDR3 region has 17 residues. Trimming shortened V by 0 bases and J by 8 bases, and 25 bases separated the two germline ends. In germline, CDR1 is DFQATT, CDR2 SNEGSKA (reference sequence). CDR3 bases: TGCAGTGCTAGAGATTACGAGCTACCCGTTCAGGCTGGAGGCTACACCTTC. Its translation is CSARDYELPVQAGGYTF.

V gene TRBV11-1 combines with J gene TRBJ2-1; unclear D gene. This CDR3 comprises 15 residues. The V gene lost 2 bases and the J gene lost 0 bases, with 8 bases spanning the gap. Germline V CDR1 and CDR2: SGHAT, FQDESV (reference sequence). Here the CDR3 DNA reads TGTGCCAGCAGCTTATGGTCCAGCTCCTACAATGAGCAGTTCTTC. Its protein is CASSLWSSSYNEQFF. Full variable domain (outside the CDR3, taken from reference TRBV11-1 and TRBJ2-1): EAEVAQSPRYKITEKSQAVAFWCDPISGHATLYWYRQILGQGPELLVQFQDESVVDDSQLPKDRFSAERLKGVDSTLKIQPAELGDSAMYLCASSLWSSSYNEQFFGPGTRLTVL.